What follows describes a single T cell receptor beta chain. These data come from a study of technical replicates of blood from a handful of donors. This CDR3 comprises 14 residues. Germline-derived CDR1 and CDR2 are LNHDA and SQIVND (reference sequence). V lost 3 bases and J 7 bases, leaving 13 bases between the germline ends. TCRdb's table, derived via immunoSEQ multiplex PCR, lists solely in-frame clones and lacks some. The sample holds about 82,000 clones, 96% seen once. The chain links TRBV19 to TRBJ2-1; no definite D call. The source material was T cells isolated from PBMCs. The TCR originated in a human donor in good health. As DNA, the CDR3 is TGTGCCAGTAGTATGATACTGGAGAGGAATGAGCAGTTCTTC. Protein: CASSMILERNEQFF.